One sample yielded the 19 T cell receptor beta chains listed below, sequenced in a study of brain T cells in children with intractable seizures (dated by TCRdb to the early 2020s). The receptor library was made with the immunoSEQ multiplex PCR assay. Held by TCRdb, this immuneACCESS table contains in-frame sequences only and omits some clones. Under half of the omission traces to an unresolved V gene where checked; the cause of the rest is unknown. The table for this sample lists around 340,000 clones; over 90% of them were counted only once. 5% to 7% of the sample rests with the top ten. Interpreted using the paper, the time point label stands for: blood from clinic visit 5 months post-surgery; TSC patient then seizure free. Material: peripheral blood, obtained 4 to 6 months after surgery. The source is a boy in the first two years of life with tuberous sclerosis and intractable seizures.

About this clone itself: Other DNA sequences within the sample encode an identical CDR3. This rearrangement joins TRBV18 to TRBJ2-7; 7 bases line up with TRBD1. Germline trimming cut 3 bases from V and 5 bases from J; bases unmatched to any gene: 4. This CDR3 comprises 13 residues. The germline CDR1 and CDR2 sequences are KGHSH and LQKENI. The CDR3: CASSPDRVNEQYF. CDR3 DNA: TGTGCCAGCTCACCCGACAGGGTGAACGAGCAGTACTTC.

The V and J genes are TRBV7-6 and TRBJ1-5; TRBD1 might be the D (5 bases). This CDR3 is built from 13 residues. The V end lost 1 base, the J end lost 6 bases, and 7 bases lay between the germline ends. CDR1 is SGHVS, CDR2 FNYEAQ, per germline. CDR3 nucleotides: TGTGCCAGCAGCTTAGACCAGGGTCAGCCCCAGCATTTT. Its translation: CASSLDQGQPQHF. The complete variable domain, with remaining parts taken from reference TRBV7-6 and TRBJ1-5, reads GAGVSQSPRYKVTKRGQDVALRCDPISGHVSLYWYRQALGQGPEFLTYFNYEAQQDKSGLPNDRFSAERPEGSISTLTIQRTEQRDSAMYRCASSLDQGQPQHFGDGTRLSIL.

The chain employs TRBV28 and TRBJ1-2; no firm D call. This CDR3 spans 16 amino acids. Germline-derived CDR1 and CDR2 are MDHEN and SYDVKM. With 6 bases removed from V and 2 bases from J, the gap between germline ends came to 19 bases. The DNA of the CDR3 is TGTGCCAGCAGAACAAGCGTCAAAGGATCAAACTATGGCTACACCTTC. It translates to CASRTSVKGSNYGYTF.

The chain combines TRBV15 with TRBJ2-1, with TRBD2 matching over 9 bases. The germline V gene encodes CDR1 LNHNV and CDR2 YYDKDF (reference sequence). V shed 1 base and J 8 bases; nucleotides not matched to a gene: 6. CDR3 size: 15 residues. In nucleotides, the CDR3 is TGTGCCACCAGCAGAGTAGCGGGAGAACTCTATGAGCAGTTCTTC. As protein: CATSRVAGELYEQFF.

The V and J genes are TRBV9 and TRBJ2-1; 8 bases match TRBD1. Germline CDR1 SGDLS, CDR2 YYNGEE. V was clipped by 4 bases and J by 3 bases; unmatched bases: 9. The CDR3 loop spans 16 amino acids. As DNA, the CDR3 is TGTGCCAGCAGCCATAGGGGCGGACAGGGCTACAATGAGCAGTTCTTC. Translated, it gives CASSHRGGQGYNEQFF.

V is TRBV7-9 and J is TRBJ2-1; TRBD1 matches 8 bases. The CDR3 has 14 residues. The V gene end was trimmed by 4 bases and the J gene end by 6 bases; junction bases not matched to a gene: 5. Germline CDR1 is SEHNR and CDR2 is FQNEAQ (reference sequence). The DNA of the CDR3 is TGTGCCAGCAGCTCGGACAGGGTTGGCAATGAGCAGTTCTTC. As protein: CASSSDRVGNEQFF.

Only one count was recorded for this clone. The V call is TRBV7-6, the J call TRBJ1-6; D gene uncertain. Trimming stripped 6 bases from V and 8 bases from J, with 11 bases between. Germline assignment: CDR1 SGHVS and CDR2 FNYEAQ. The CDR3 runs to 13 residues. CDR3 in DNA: TGTGCCAGCAGAGGGAGTGGGTATTCACCCCTCCACTTT. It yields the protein CASRGSGYSPLHF.

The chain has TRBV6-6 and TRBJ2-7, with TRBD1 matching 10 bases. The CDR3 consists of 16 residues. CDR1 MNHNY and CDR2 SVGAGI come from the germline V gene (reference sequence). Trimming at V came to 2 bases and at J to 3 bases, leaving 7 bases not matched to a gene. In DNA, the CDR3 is TGTGCCAGCAGTTACATTTTCGGGACAGGGGTCTACGAGCAGTACTTC. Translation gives CASSYIFGTGVYEQYF.

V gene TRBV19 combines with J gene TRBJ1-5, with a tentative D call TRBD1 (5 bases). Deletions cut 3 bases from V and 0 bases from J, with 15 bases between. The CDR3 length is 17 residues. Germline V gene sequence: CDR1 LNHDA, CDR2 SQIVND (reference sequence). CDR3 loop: CASSMGIGAISNQPQHF. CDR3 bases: TGTGCCAGTAGTATGGGAATTGGGGCCATTAGCAATCAGCCCCAGCATTTT.

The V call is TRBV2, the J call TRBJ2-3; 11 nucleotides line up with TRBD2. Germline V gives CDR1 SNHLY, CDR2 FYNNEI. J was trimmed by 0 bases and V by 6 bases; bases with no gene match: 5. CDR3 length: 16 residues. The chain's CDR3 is CASRRTSGPSTDTQYF. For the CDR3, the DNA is TGTGCCAGCAGACGGACTAGCGGGCCTAGCACAGATACGCAGTATTTT.

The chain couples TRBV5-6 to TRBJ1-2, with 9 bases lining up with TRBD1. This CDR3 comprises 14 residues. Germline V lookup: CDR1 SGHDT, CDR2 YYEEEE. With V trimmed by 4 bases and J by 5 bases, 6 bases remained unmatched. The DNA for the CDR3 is TGTGCCAGCAGCCTGGGACAGGGCGCTTATGGCTACACCTTC. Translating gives CASSLGQGAYGYTF.

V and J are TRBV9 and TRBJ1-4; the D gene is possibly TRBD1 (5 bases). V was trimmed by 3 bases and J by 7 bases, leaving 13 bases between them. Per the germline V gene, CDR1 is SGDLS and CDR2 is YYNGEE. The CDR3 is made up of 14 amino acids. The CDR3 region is CASSDGGRAEKLFF. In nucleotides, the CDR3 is TGTGCCAGCAGCGACGGGGGTAGGGCTGAAAAACTGTTTTTT.

CDR3 DNA: TGCGCCAGCAGCCAAGCAATCAGGACAGATACGCAGTATTTT. It codes for CASSQAIRTDTQYF. V gene TRBV4-1 combines with J gene TRBJ2-3; D call uncertain. Germline assignment: CDR1 MGHRA and CDR2 YSYEKL. The CDR3 runs 14 residues. Trimming took off 1 base at V and 3 bases at J, with 8 bases between the two ends.

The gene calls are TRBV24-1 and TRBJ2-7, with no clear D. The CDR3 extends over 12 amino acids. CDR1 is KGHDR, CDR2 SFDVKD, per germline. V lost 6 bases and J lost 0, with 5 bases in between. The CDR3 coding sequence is TGTGCCACCAGTTCTGACTCCTACGAGCAGTACTTC. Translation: CATSSDSYEQYF.

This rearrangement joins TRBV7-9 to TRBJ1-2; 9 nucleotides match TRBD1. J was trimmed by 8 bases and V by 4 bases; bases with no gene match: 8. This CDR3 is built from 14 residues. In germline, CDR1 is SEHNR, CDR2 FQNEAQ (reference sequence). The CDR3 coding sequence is TGTGCCAGCAGCTCCTCCCCGACAGGGGGAGGCTACACCTTC. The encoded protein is CASSSSPTGGGYTF. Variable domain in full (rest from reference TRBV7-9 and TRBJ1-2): DTGVSQNPRHKITKRGQNVTFRCDPISEHNRLYWYRQTLGQGPEFLTYFQNEAQLEKSRLLSDRFSAERPKGSFSTLEIQRTEQGDSAMYLCASSSSPTGGGYTFGSGTRLTVV.

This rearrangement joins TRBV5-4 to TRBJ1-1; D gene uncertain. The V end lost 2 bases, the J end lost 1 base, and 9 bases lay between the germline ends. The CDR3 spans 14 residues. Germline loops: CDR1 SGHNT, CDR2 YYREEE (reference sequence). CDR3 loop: CASSLGGRNTEAFF. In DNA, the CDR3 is TGTGCCAGCAGCTTAGGTGGACGGAACACTGAAGCTTTCTTT.

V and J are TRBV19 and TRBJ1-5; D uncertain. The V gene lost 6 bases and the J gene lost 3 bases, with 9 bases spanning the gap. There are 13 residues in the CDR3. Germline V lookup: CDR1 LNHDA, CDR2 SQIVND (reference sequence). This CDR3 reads CASSLSLNQPQHF. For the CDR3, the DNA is TGTGCCAGTAGCCTGTCGCTCAATCAGCCCCAGCATTTT.

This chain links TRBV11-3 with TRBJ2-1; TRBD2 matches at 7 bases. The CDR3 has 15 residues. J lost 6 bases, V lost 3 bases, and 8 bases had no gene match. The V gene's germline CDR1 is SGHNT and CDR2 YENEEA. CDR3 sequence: CASSLRESVPNEQFF. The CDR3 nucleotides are TGTGCCAGCAGCTTGCGGGAGTCGGTTCCCAATGAGCAGTTCTTC.

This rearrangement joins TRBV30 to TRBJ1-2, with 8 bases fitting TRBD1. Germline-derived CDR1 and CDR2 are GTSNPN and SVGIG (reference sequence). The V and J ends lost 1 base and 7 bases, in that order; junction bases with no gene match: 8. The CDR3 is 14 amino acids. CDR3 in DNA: TGTGCCTGGAGTGCCAGGGGGCGAGAGGGTGGCTACACCTTC. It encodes CAWSARGREGGYTF. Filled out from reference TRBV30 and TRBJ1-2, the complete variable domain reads SQTIHQWPATLVQPVGSPLSLECTVEGTSNPNLYWYRQAAGRGLQLLFYSVGIGQISSEVPQNLSASRPQDRQFILSSKKLLLSDSGFYLCAWSARGREGGYTFGSGTRLTVV.